The sequence of this T cell receptor (beta chain) was determined in a study of naive and memory T cell subsets. Study findings and constraints: A few larger clonotypes appeared in naive repertoires, especially CD8, possibly memory cells re-expressing CD45RA. TCR abundance followed a power law differing between naive and memory subsets.

This clonotype was recorded many times. Its antigen is not known. An equimolar mix of two oligonucleotides served as the beta constant-region primer for TRBC1 and TRBC2. Four rounds of PCR amplified the ligated cDNA using nested alpha and beta constant-region primers plus SP2. TCRdb ran MiXCR on the UMI-ligation and nested PCR reads and lists one entry per CDR3 protein. The table lists over 90,000 distinct CDR3 sequences, around 11% of them singletons. Trimming took 8 bases from V and 6 from J, leaving 14 bases between them. This CDR3 region has 12 residues. In germline, CDR1 is ENHRY, CDR2 SYGVKD. The rearrangement uses TRBV10-3 and TRBJ2-7; D could derive from TRBD1 or TRBD2 (5 bases each). The clonotype was recovered from a human donor in good health. The sequenced material came from naive CD4+ T cells from blood. The DNA of the CDR3 is TGTGCCATCGGGGGAACAGGTACCGAGCAGTACTTC. Its translation is CAIGGTGTEQYF.